This T cell receptor (beta chain) was observed in a study of blood T cell repertoires in COVID-19. Two consecutive negative NP/OP PCR tests, clearance, or resolved symptoms defined Cohort 3 recovery. Produced via immunoSEQ multiplex PCR; TCRdb's table is partial and in-frame only. This table holds about 480,000 clones, around nine tenths found once. Trimming cost V 0 bases and J 1 base, with 13 bases left between them. Germline V gives CDR1 MGHRA, CDR2 YSYEKL. The CDR3 runs to 17 residues. The clonotype originates from a woman between 35 and 50 years old who had recovered from COVID-19. V is TRBV4-1 and J is TRBJ2-1; a possible D gene is TRBD2 (6 bases). Sequencing input: PBMCs or T cells enriched from blood (not recorded which). CDR3 DNA: TGCGCCAGCAGCCAAGATTTGAGGGAGGAGTCCTACAATGAGCAGTTCTTC. Its translation: CASSQDLREESYNEQFF.